This TCR beta chain was sequenced during a study of cytomegalovirus exposure and HLA in healthy donors. Broader study findings: Highly shared sequence variants in one cluster were likely a sequencing artifact.

The V gene's germline CDR1 is MNHEY and CDR2 SMNVEV (reference sequence). The CDR3 extends over 14 amino acids. V was clipped by 5 bases and J by 3 bases; unmatched bases: 6. Notes on this clone: Its specificity is not known.

The study ran its PCR with 60 Vbeta and 13 Jbeta primers. Here immunoSEQ multiplex PCR was the method, and the copy in TCRdb shows in-frame clones only, minus some. The data contain around 140,000 clones, approximately 70% of them singletons. The chain joins TRBV27 to TRBJ1-2; the match to TRBD1 covers 7 bases. The TCR sequence derives from a woman aged 60 to 75 in good health and CMV-seropositive. Source material: PBMCs. The CDR3 DNA reads as TGTGCCAGCAGTCCAGAGGGACAGCACTATGGCTACACCTTC. Its translation is CASSPEGQHYGYTF.